This section outlines one T cell receptor beta chain sequence together with its context. What it binds is unknown. In the original analysis: Out-of-frame sequences were removed, leaving about 2.2 million distinct TCRbeta sequences. The data were produced by immunoSEQ multiplex PCR, yet TCRdb's version contains in-frame clones alone and is incomplete. That table is the source of V, J and clone size, and D and trimming were worked out from the DNA. The sample consists of fewer than 40,000 clones, approximately 79% of them appearing once. This entry belongs to a study of memory CD4+ T cells and cytomegalovirus serostatus. General study points: Suggested: most of the CMV-linked TCR signature lies in CD4+ memory cells.

Looked up from germline, CDR1 is MRHNA and CDR2 is SNTAGT. Trimming stripped 5 bases from V and 4 bases from J, with 17 bases between. The CDR3 is 15 residues long. The sort gate was single viable CD3+CD4+CD8-CD45RO+ cells for memory CD4+ T cells. The receptor's source is an adult in good health and CMV-seropositive. Sequencing input: memory CD4+ T cells from blood. The chain employs TRBV6-4 and TRBJ1-2, with D possibly being TRBD1 (6 bases). DNA of the CDR3: TGTGCCAGCAGTCCTAGCACAGGGCCGGGCTATGGCTACACCTTC. Residues: CASSPSTGPGYGYTF.